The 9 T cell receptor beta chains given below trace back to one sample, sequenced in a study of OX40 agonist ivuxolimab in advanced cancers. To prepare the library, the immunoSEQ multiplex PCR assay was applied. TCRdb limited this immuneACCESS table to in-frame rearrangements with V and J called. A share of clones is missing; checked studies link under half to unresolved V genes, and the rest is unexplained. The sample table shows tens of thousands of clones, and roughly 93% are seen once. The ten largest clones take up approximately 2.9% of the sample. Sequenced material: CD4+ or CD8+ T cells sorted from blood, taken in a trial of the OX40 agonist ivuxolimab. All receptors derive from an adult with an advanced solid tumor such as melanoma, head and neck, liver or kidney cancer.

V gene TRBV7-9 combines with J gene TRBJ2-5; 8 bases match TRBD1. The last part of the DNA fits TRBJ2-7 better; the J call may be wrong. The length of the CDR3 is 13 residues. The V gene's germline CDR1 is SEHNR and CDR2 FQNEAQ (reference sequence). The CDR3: CASSLQTGGEQYF. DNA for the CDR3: TGTGCCAGCAGCTTACAAACAGGGGGCGAGCAGTACTTC.

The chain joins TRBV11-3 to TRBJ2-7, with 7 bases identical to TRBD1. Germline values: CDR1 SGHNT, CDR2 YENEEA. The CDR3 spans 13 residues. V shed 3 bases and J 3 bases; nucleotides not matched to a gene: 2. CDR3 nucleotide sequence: TGTGCCAGCAGCTTCCGACAGGGCTACGAGCAGTACTTC. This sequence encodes CASSFRQGYEQYF. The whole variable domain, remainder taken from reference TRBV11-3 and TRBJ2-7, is EAGVVQSPRYKIIEKKQPVAFWCNPISGHNTLYWYLQNLGQGPELLIRYENEEAVDDSQLPKDRFSAERLKGVDSTLKIQPAELGDSAVYLCASSFRQGYEQYFGPGTRLTVT.

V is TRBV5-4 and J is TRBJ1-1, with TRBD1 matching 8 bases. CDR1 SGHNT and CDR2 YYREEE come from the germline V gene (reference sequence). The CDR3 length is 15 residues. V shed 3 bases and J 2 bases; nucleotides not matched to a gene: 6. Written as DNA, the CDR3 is TGTGCCAGCAGCTGGGGGACAGGAGGTAACACTGAAGCTTTCTTT. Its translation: CASSWGTGGNTEAFF.

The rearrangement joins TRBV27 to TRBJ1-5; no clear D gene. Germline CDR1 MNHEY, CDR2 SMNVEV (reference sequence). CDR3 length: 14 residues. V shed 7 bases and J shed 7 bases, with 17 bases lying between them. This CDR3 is CASNRVPTSQPQHF. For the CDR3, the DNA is TGTGCCAGCAATCGAGTGCCGACATCCCAGCCCCAGCATTTT.

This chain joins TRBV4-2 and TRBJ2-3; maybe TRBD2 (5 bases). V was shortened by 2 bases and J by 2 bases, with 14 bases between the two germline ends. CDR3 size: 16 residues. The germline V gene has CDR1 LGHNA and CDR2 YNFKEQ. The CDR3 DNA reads TGTGCCAGCAGCCAATTTGGAGGAGCGGACACAGATACGCAGTATTTT. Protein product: CASSQFGGADTDTQYF.

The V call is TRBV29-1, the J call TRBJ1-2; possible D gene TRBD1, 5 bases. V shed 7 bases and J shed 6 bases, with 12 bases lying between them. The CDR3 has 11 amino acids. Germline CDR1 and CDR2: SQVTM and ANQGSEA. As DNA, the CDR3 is TGCAGCGCCAGGGAAAACAATGGCTACACCTTC. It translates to CSARENNGYTF.

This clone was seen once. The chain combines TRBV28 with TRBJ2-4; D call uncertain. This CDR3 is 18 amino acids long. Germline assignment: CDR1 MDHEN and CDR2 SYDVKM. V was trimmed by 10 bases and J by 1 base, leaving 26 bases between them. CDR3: CANSFDRAAKLAKNIQYF. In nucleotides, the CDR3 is TGTGCCAACAGCTTCGATAGGGCCGCGAAGCTCGCCAAAAACATTCAGTACTTC.

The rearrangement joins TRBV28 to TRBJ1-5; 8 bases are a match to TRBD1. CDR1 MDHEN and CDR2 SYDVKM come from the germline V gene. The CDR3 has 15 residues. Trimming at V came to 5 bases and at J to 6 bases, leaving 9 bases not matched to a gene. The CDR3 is CASSPPTGALQPQHF. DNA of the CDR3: TGTGCCAGCAGTCCGCCGACAGGGGCGCTTCAGCCCCAGCATTTT.

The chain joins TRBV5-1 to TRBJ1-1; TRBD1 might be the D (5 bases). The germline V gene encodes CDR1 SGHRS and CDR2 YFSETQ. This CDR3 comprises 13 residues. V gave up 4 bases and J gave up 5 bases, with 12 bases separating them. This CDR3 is CASSQGPGTEAFF. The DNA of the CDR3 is TGCGCCAGCAGCCAGGGACCAGGGACTGAAGCTTTCTTT.